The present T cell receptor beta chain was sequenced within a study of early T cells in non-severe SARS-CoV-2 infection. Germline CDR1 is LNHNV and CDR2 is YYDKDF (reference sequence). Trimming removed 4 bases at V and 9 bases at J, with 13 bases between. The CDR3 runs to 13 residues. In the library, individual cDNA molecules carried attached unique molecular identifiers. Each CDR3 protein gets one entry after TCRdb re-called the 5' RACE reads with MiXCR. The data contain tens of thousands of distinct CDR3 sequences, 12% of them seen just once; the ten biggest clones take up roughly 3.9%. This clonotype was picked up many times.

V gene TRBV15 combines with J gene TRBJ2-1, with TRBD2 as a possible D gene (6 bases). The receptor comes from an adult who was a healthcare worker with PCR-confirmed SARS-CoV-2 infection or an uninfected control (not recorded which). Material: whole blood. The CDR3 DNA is TGTGCCACCAGCACCCAGACTAGGATTGAGCAGTTCTTC. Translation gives CATSTQTRIEQFF.